Sequencing of this T cell receptor (beta chain) was carried out in a study of T-cell reconstitution after alpha-beta-depleted transplantation in children. This CDR3 spans 14 amino acids. Preparation of the TCRbeta library was carried out with unique molecular identifiers. MiXCR, run by TCRdb on the PCR reads, gives a single entry per CDR3 protein. The sample records under 70,000 distinct CDR3 sequences, about 11% being singletons. Worth noting for this clonotype: What it binds is unknown.

Whole-study findings and limits: It was surviving recipient T cells and thymic progenitors that gave some patients high TCRbeta diversity at day 60. Reportedly, roughly two months post-transplant, alpha-beta T cells arose from several hundred expanded graft clones. Most T-cell counts and diversity one year after the transplant came from T cells that were newly produced.

The rearrangement links TRBV21-1 to TRBJ1-5; TRBD1 is taken as the D call from the table, unchecked against the DNA. TRBV21-1 is annotated as a pseudogene. Sequences were derived from PBMCs, sampled before TCRalphabeta/CD19-depleted stem cell transplant. The TCR comes from a boy under 18 with acute myeloid leukemia, due to receive a stem cell transplant. The CDR3 spells CASRTGFCNQPQHF. DNA for the CDR3: TGTGCCAGCAGAACAGGTTTTTGCAATCAGCCCCAGCATTTT.